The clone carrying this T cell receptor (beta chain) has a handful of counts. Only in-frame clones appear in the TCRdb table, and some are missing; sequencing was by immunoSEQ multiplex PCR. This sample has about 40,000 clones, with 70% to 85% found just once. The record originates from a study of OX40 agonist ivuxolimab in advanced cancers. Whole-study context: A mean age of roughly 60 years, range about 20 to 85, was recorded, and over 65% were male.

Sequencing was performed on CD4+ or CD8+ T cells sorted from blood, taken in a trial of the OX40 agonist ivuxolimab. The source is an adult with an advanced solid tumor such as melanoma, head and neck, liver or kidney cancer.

The chain's CDR3 is CASSQTRQGGTDTQYF. The CDR3 nucleotides are TGCGCCAGCAGCCAGACCCGACAGGGTGGCACAGATACGCAGTATTTT. The J gene is TRBJ2-3, the V gene TRBV4-3, with 7 bases fitting TRBD1. The germline V gene encodes CDR1 LGHNA and CDR2 YSLEER. CDR3 size: 16 residues. V trimming: 3 bases; J trimming: 1 base; junction bases outside the gene matches: 7.